Shown below are 27 T cell receptor beta chains from a single sample sequenced in a study of Graves' ophthalmopathy and Graves' hyperthyroidism. RNA transcripts served as template for amplifying TCR beta CDR3 sequences. Following a first-round RT-PCR that used HTBI primers, a second-round multiplex PCR was carried out. TCRdb re-analysed the multiplex PCR reads in MiXCR, keeping a single row per CDR3 protein. The table shows hundreds of thousands of distinct CDR3 sequences, with around 21% occurring only once. The specimen was peripheral blood. These receptors were collected from a woman aged 18 to 35 with stable Graves' hyperthyroidism.

At least ten counts were recorded for this clonotype. The chain is built from TRBV30 and TRBJ1-1; maybe TRBD1 (6 bases). This CDR3 spans 12 amino acids. The V end lost 1 base, the J end lost 7 bases, and 10 bases lay between the germline ends. Per the germline V gene, CDR1 is GTSNPN and CDR2 is SVGIG (reference sequence). CDR3 sequence (DNA): TGTGCCTGGAGTGGGACAGCTTTTGAAGCTTTCTTT. Its protein is CAWSGTAFEAFF.

This clonotype was detected many times. The gene calls are TRBV19 and TRBJ1-6, with D tentatively TRBD1 (6 bases). This CDR3 has 15 amino acids. V was pared by 4 bases and J by 7 bases, with 14 bases between. Germline CDR1 and CDR2: LNHDA and SQIVND (reference sequence). CDR3 amino acids: CASSNQQGVNSPLHF. The CDR3, as DNA: TGTGCCAGTAGTAACCAACAGGGAGTCAATTCACCCCTCCACTTT. Together with reference TRBV19 and TRBJ1-6, the CDR3 gives the full variable domain: DGGITQSPKYLFRKEGQNVTLSCEQNLNHDAMYWYRQDPGQGLRLIYYSQIVNDFQKGDIAEGYSVSREKKESFPLTVTSAQKNPTAFYLCASSNQQGVNSPLHFGNGTRLTVT.

In its sample, this clonotype was seen a few times. The gene calls are TRBV6-1 and TRBJ1-1; 8 bases are a match to TRBD1. Germline lookup yields CDR1 MNHNS and CDR2 SASEGT. CDR3 size: 11 residues. The J segment lost 11 bases and the V segment lost 6 bases, leaving 5 bases of the junction unmatched. CDR3 sequence reads: CASRQGAEAFF. For the CDR3, the DNA is TGTGCCAGCAGGCAGGGGGCGGAGGCTTTCTTT.

Only a few counts were recorded for this clonotype. This rearrangement joins TRBV6-1 to TRBJ2-2, with 9 bases matching TRBD1. The CDR3 is 14 amino acids. The germline gives CDR1 MNHNS, CDR2 SASEGT. J gave up 6 bases and V 6 bases, and 5 bases lay outside the gene matches. CDR3 nucleotides: TGTGCCAGCAGGGGGGACAGGGAGTCCGGGGAGCTGTTTTTT. Translating it yields CASRGDRESGELFF.

The chain combines TRBV19 with TRBJ1-2; 7 bases map to TRBD1. CDR1 and CDR2 (germline): LNHDA, SQIVND (reference sequence). This CDR3 has 10 amino acids. V shed 9 bases and J 9 bases; nucleotides not matched to a gene: 4. CDR3 DNA: TGTGCCAGCTCAGGGGGAAGCTACACCTTC. This encodes CASSGGSYTF.

The CDR3 loop is CASSEYLMGSYGYTF. The CDR3 nucleotides are TGTGCCAGCAGTGAATACCTGATGGGGTCCTATGGCTACACCTTC. The J gene is TRBJ1-2, the V gene TRBV6-1, with no clear D. Looked up from germline, CDR1 is MNHNS and CDR2 is SASEGT. The CDR3 sequence is 15 residues long. The V end was cut by 2 bases, the J end by 4 bases, with 14 bases between.

The J gene is TRBJ2-7, the V gene TRBV28; TRBD1 agrees at 8 bases. With 7 bases clipped from V and 3 bases from J, the junction kept 5 bases outside the gene matches. The CDR3 contains 13 residues. Germline CDR1 is MDHEN and CDR2 is SYDVKM. The CDR3 coding sequence is TGTGCCAGCAAGGACAGGGAGAACTACGAGCAGTACTTC. Its protein is CASKDRENYEQYF.

This clonotype was recorded many times. The chain carries TRBV12-3 or TRBV12-4 and TRBJ2-2; possibly TRBD1 or TRBD2 for D (5 bases each). The V and J ends lost 5 bases and 4 bases respectively, with 8 bases between them. This CDR3 has 13 residues. CDR3 loop: CASSGTITGELFF. The DNA of the CDR3 is TGTGCCAGCAGTGGGACCATCACCGGGGAGCTGTTTTTT.

The chain couples TRBV2 to TRBJ2-2; 12 nucleotides agree with TRBD2. The germline V gene encodes CDR1 SNHLY and CDR2 FYNNEI. The CDR3 covers 15 residues. J was trimmed by 7 bases and V by 4 bases; bases with no gene match: 4. The CDR3 region has the DNA TGTGCCAGCAGTGGACTAGCGGGAGTGGGCGGGGAGCTGTTTTTT. This sequence encodes CASSGLAGVGGELFF.

This clonotype was seen repeatedly, ten times or more. The chain is built from TRBV11-2 and TRBJ1-1; weak D call: TRBD1 (6 bases). The CDR3 covers 14 residues. V dropped 5 bases and J dropped 5 bases, with 15 bases sitting between them. Germline V gene lookup returns CDR1 SGHAT and CDR2 FQNNGV. As DNA, the CDR3 is TGTGCCAGCAGCCCGAGGAGGGGGAATACTGAAGCTTTCTTT. Translation: CASSPRRGNTEAFF.

The V gene is TRBV4-1, the J gene TRBJ1-2; D is unclear. CDR3 length equals 13 residues. V gave up 0 bases and J gave up 7 bases, with 9 bases separating them. Germline assignment: CDR1 MGHRA and CDR2 YSYEKL. The CDR3 protein is CASSQELMVGYTF. The CDR3 DNA sequence: TGCGCCAGCAGCCAAGAATTAATGGTTGGCTACACCTTC.

This clonotype was seen many times. V usage is TRBV12-5 and J usage is TRBJ2-2; 7 bases agree with TRBD1. Germline CDR1 reads LGHNT; CDR2 reads FRNRAP. V was clipped by 6 bases and J by 0 bases; unmatched bases: 4. The CDR3 has 15 amino acids. The CDR3 is CASGRDSPNTGELFF. The CDR3 DNA is TGTGCTAGTGGACGGGACAGTCCGAACACCGGGGAGCTGTTTTTT.

This clonotype was picked up many times. The chain uses TRBV28 and TRBJ2-3; a weak D match, TRBD2 (6 bases). Germline V gives CDR1 MDHEN, CDR2 SYDVKM. V was shortened by 5 bases and J by 8 bases, with 14 bases between the two germline ends. The CDR3 runs 13 residues. The CDR3 spells CASSNWDLGTQYF. CDR3 DNA sequence: TGTGCCAGCAGTAACTGGGACTTGGGTACGCAGTATTTT.

This clonotype has at least ten counts. This chain links TRBV7-9 with TRBJ1-2; D call uncertain. The V end was cut by 5 bases, the J end by 1 base, with 14 bases between. Germline V gene data show CDR1 as SEHNR and CDR2 as FQNEAQ (reference sequence). CDR3 length: 15 residues. CDR3 sequence: CASSPKRGINYGYTF. The DNA for the CDR3 is TGTGCCAGCAGCCCTAAACGCGGGATTAACTATGGCTACACCTTC.

The chain recombines TRBV19 with TRBJ2-5, with 10 nucleotides matching TRBD2. Germline V gives CDR1 LNHDA, CDR2 SQIVND (reference sequence). The CDR3 spans 17 residues. V lost 3 bases and J lost 4; bases outside the gene matches: 11. The CDR3 bases are TGTGCCAGTAGTATTACGGCGCGGAGCGGGGGGGGAGAGACCCAGTACTTC. Amino acid sequence: CASSITARSGGGETQYF.

This clonotype was detected a few times. V gene TRBV30 combines with J gene TRBJ2-2; weak D call: TRBD1 (6 bases). The CDR3 consists of 13 residues. V gave up 2 bases and J gave up 6 bases, with 10 bases separating them. Germline loops: CDR1 GTSNPN, CDR2 SVGIG (reference sequence). As DNA, the CDR3 is TGTGCCTGGAGTTCCTCAGGGGCCGGGGAGCTGTTTTTT. Its translation is CAWSSSGAGELFF.

The rearrangement links TRBV20-1 to TRBJ2-7, with 9 bases aligning to TRBD1. Germline CDR1 is DFQATT and CDR2 is SNEGSKA (reference sequence). The CDR3 contains 14 residues. With 5 bases clipped from V and 1 base from J, the junction kept 6 bases outside the gene matches. The CDR3 bases are TGCAGTGCTTGCTCCGGGACAGGGTCCTACGAGCAGTACTTC. Protein: CSACSGTGSYEQYF.

This clonotype has a count of ten or more. The gene calls are TRBV28 and TRBJ1-2, with TRBD1 as a possible D gene (5 bases). This CDR3 contains 15 residues. Germline loops: CDR1 MDHEN, CDR2 SYDVKM. Trimming removed 5 bases at V and 2 bases at J, with 15 bases between. The CDR3 loop is CASSLILQGNYGYTF. CDR3 nucleotides: TGTGCCAGCAGTCTGATCCTCCAGGGAAACTATGGCTACACCTTC.

This clonotype has a handful of counts. This chain connects TRBV30 to TRBJ2-7, with D possibly TRBD1 on 6 matching bases. The germline CDR1 and CDR2 sequences are GTSNPN and SVGIG (reference sequence). CDR3 length: 14 amino acids. V was clipped by 0 bases and J by 7 bases, with 16 bases between them. CDR3: CAWSVLQGADEQYF. Here the CDR3 DNA reads TGTGCCTGGAGTGTACTACAGGGTGCGGATGAGCAGTACTTC.

This clonotype was counted ten times or more. The chain couples TRBV6-1 to TRBJ2-2; 10 bases fit TRBD1. This CDR3 spans 14 amino acids. CDR1 and CDR2 from the germline V gene are MNHNS and SASEGT. After removal of 6 bases from V and 8 bases from J, the junction contained 6 bases not matched to a gene. The CDR3 DNA reads TGTGCCAGCAGCTTGACAGGGGGCAGTGGGGAGCTGTTTTTT. Translation: CASSLTGGSGELFF.

To note about this clonotype: The conserved phenylalanine or tryptophan normally closing the CDR3 is absent here, so this likely arose from a read error. The chain links TRBV7-2 to TRBJ2-7; 9 positions match TRBD1. Per germline, CDR1 SGHTA and CDR2 FQGNSA. This CDR3 comprises 14 residues. With 5 bases clipped from V and 3 bases from J, the junction kept 5 bases outside the gene matches. CDR3: CASSPGQGGYEQYL. The CDR3 DNA reads TGTGCCAGCAGCCCGGGACAGGGAGGCTACGAGCAGTACTTG.

In this sample, this clonotype turned up many times. V gene TRBV25-1 combines with J gene TRBJ1-5, with no clear D. V was trimmed by 2 bases and J by 6 bases, leaving 11 bases between them. The CDR3 runs 14 residues. CDR1 and CDR2 (germline): MGHDK, SYGVNS. The CDR3 spells CASSEIGSGQPQHF. The CDR3 nucleotides are TGTGCCAGCAGTGAAATCGGTTCGGGTCAGCCCCAGCATTTT.

The rearrangement joins TRBV19 to TRBJ1-1; tentatively, D is TRBD1 (6 bases). The germline CDR1 and CDR2 sequences are LNHDA and SQIVND (reference sequence). The CDR3 loop spans 16 amino acids. Trimming took off 3 bases at V and 3 bases at J, with 17 bases between the two ends. Here the CDR3 DNA reads TGTGCCAGTAGTATCCCCAGGATTGGGGGGCACACTGAAGCTTTCTTT. As protein: CASSIPRIGGHTEAFF.

This clonotype was recorded many times. The chain joins TRBV18 to TRBJ2-4; TRBD1 matches 8 bases. Per the germline V gene, CDR1 is KGHSH and CDR2 is LQKENI. The trim removed 6 bases at V and 6 bases at J, leaving 4 bases unmatched. The CDR3 has 13 amino acids. The CDR3 spells CASSGGTGNIQYF. CDR3 DNA: TGTGCCAGCTCCGGCGGGACAGGAAACATTCAGTACTTC.

This clonotype was recorded at least ten times. The rearrangement uses TRBV9 and TRBJ1-1; 7 bases match TRBD1. Germline CDR1 reads SGDLS; CDR2 reads YYNGEE. The CDR3 extends over 15 amino acids. Germline trimming cut 0 bases from V and 11 bases from J; bases unmatched to any gene: 13. The CDR3 here is CASSVGQGGGGYAFF. The CDR3, as DNA: TGTGCCAGCAGCGTAGGTCAGGGGGGAGGAGGATATGCTTTCTTT.

The chain links TRBV6-2 or TRBV6-3 to TRBJ2-7; D uncertain. With 0 bases removed from V and 0 bases from J, the gap between germline ends came to 15 bases. The CDR3 spans 17 residues. Germline CDR1 is MNHEY and CDR2 is SVGEGT. CDR3 in DNA: TGTGCCAGCAGTTACTCTTCTGTGAGCTTACACTCCTACGAGCAGTACTTC. Protein product: CASSYSSVSLHSYEQYF.

There are many counts of this clonotype. V gene TRBV29-1 combines with J gene TRBJ2-7; 9 bases agree with TRBD1. After removal of 1 base from V and 4 bases from J, the junction contained 2 bases not matched to a gene. The CDR3 consists of 13 residues. Germline V gene data show CDR1 as SQVTM and CDR2 as ANQGSEA. The CDR3 spells CSVEADRGYEQYF. As DNA, the CDR3 is TGCAGCGTTGAAGCGGACAGGGGTTACGAGCAGTACTTC.